This T cell receptor beta chain is from a study of T cell responses to AZD1222 COVID-19 vaccine (dated by TCRdb to about 2021). For the wider study: AZD1222 recipients whose second dose came at about 4 weeks and those whose second dose came at about 12 weeks were combined into one group, since spike-specific TCR depth and breadth did not differ between the two schedules. Trial participants were enrolled by age into 18-55, 56-69 and 70-plus year subgroups, with roughly 150, 30 and 60 TCR-sequenced participants respectively. A total of just over 230 trial participants underwent TCR sequencing, of whom 207 had received two doses of AZD1222 and some 25 had received two doses of the MenACWY control vaccine. Broader findings and caveats from the paper: Participants were mostly white British, with more females than males. The authors suggested clonal diversity may have been underestimated. Nearly half of unique spike-specific TCRs reportedly recognized epitopes outside regions mutated in the B.1.351 and B.1.1.7 variants. The 56-69-year group was small, and its depth increase did not reach significance, likely because of low power. CD4 TCRs associated with the vaccine covered the entire spike protein, and the dominant responses were in regions 160-218 and 743-854. Conclusions about previously exposed vaccinees are limited because only 6 or 7 AZD1222 recipients were SARS-CoV-2 seropositive at baseline. Spike-specific TCR breadth and depth rose significantly after two AZD1222 doses compared with day 0 and with MenACWY recipients. Because no day 14 peak-response samples were available, the repertoires could be characterized only after the peak T cell response.

The time point label corresponds to: baseline before first vaccination. Samples from vaccinated people were obtained from the UK trials COV001 and COV002, which included a single-blind randomized controlled phase 2/3 trial of AZD1222 (ChAdOx1 nCoV-19) in healthy adults. For TCRbeta chain sequencing, PBMC samples were collected from trial participants at day 0 and at day 28 after the second dose. With respect to this clone: Its antigen is currently not known. No clone much larger than this one lies a single base away; base qualities are absent.

The CDR3 regions of human TCRbeta chains were analyzed by immunosequencing. The source study handled its data this way. TCRs in the repertoires were compared against a reference library of SARS-CoV-2-specific TCRs that had been generated with the MIRA antigen-specificity platform. Breadth was defined as the fraction of unique TCRs that were SARS-CoV-2-associated, and depth was defined as the fraction of total T cells that were SARS-CoV-2-associated. Using the MIRA data, each spike-specific TCR was assigned both to the spike region to which the TCR was reactive and to a CD4 or CD8 class. Log10-transformed breadth and depth values were compared by one-way ANOVA with Sidak's multiple comparisons tests. TCRdb holds this immuneACCESS table with in-frame rearrangements only. Some clones are missing; in checked studies, unresolved V genes explain under half, and the rest has no known cause. The D gene and trimming were derived from the DNA, and the V and J assignments and clone size from that table. This sample gives 120,000 or so clones in total; more than 70% of them show up just once. Less than 6% of the sample is held by the ten biggest clonotypes.

This sequence was found in an adult in good health. Here the sequenced sample was peripheral blood, taken on day 0 of AZD1222 vaccination.

The CDR3 reads as follows: CASSLASWNRDEQYF. Here is the DNA: TGTGCCAGCAGCTTAGCCTCCTGGAACAGGGACGAGCAGTACTTC. The sequence is built from TRBV7-8 and TRBJ2-7, with TRBD1 as a weak D call on 6 bases. Its CDR3 holds 15 amino acids, cysteine through phenylalanine. Only the CDR3 part of the read is kept: 45 bases, read in frame from the first base. Reading the germline V gene gives CDR1 SGHVS and CDR2 FQNEAQ. At the junction V is shortened by 0 bases and J by 5 bases, with 14 bases in between.